The sequence of this TCR beta chain was determined in a study of cytomegalovirus exposure and HLA in healthy donors. Amplification used 60 Vbeta primers and 13 Jbeta primers. The data were produced by immunoSEQ multiplex PCR, yet TCRdb's version contains in-frame clones alone and is incomplete. The table has about 160,000 clones, roughly 80% seen once. To note about this clone: Its target is unknown.

Points from the study as a whole: Using a false discovery rate of 0.05, a later analysis showed that 15,000 to 20,000 TCR beta sequences were associated with HLA alleles.

The V end was cut by 1 base, the J end by 1 base, with 12 bases between. Germline values: CDR1 SGHRS, CDR2 YFSETQ. The CDR3 is 16 residues long. Input material: PBMCs. The origin of this receptor is a man aged 50 or older in good health and CMV-seropositive. This sequence joins TRBV5-1 and TRBJ2-1; perhaps TRBD2 as D (5 bases). Here the CDR3 DNA reads TGCGCCAGCAGCTTGAATACGGGGTCGTCCTACAATGAGCAGTTCTTC. It encodes CASSLNTGSSYNEQFF.